This section outlines one T cell receptor beta chain sequence together with its context. This entry comes from a study of blood T cell repertoires in COVID-19. The wider study: T cells, B-cell-depleted T cells, or PBMCs supplied cDNA or gDNA.

V lost 6 bases to trimming and J lost 0 bases, with 12 bases between them. The germline V gene has CDR1 MDHEN and CDR2 SYDVKM. CDR3 length equals 15 residues. Clones were sequenced by immunoSEQ multiplex PCR, and TCRdb holds only the in-frame ones, with some missing. The table records 120,000 to 150,000 clones, approximately 87% of them present only once. The source material was PBMCs or T cells enriched from blood (not recorded which). This sequence joins TRBV28 and TRBJ1-5; possible D gene TRBD1, 6 bases. The TCR originated in a woman in her 30s with acute COVID-19. CDR3 sequence: CASRDQGYSNQPQHF. CDR3 nucleotide sequence: TGTGCCAGCAGGGACCAGGGGTATAGCAATCAGCCCCAGCATTTT.